This entry describes one T cell receptor (beta chain). The specificity of this receptor is unknown. Base qualities are not recorded, but no much larger clone differs from it by a single base. These data come from a study of early stage breast cancer tumors (dated by TCRdb to 2016 to 2017). A note on the overall study: Of the roughly 15 invasive breast tumors, 12 to 13 were found to be estrogen receptor-positive, progesterone receptor-positive and HER2-negative. A read coverage of roughly 10-fold per sample was achieved on average. Across all samples, 2,651,842 templates representing 1.2 million or so unique clonotypes were detected. Most of the 12 ER+/PR+/HER2- tumors were invasive ductal carcinomas, while the other four were invasive lobular carcinomas. The full study reports these points: Repertoires from blood resembled normal breast more closely than tumor, and using blood as a reference for each tissue separated tumor from normal in about 90% of the 16 patients. Enriched TCRB sequences shared across patients were found to be mostly commonly generated sequences that were unlikely to play an important role in the tumor microenvironment. The small cohort size prevented analysis by tumor subtype. Sequencing bulk genomic DNA from unsorted cells could not capture chain pairing or functional markers like CD4, CD8 and FOXP3. Approximately 2.3-fold higher T cell density and higher clonality were observed in tumors than in adjacent normal breast tissue.

V and J lose 5 bases and 2 bases, and a span of 13 bases separates them. CDR1 SEHNR and CDR2 FQNEAQ were looked up in the germline V gene (reference sequence). The cysteine opens and the phenylalanine closes a CDR3 of 14 amino acids. The entry retains the CDR3 DNA only, 42 bases that are in frame from base 1. Each sample was amplified as two independent genomic DNA replicates: roughly 0.5 ug for blood and roughly 1.4 ug for tumor or normal breast. TCRB sequencing of genomic DNA was carried out with the ImmunoSeq Intro kit according to the manufacturer's instructions. Multiplex PCR was run for around 28 cycles using proprietary primers and spike-in control sequences for absolute quantification. Single-end 150-bp reads were used to sequence an 87-bp fragment spanning the CDR3 plus the flanking V and J genes. Each lane of an Illumina MiSeq using version 3.0 chemistry carried seven multiplexed samples, with two replicates per sample. For the original study's pipeline: Raw data were processed with the vendor's proprietary pipeline, and both replicates were merged into a single result per sample. A clonotype was defined as productive rearrangements that share the same V-gene family, CDR3 amino acid sequence and J-gene segment. Clonality was calculated as 1 minus the normalized Shannon entropy (Pielou evenness) of TCRB abundances. To estimate T cell density, the total number of templates was divided by the input cell count, which was inferred from how much DNA went in. Recon, run with its default parameters, was used to estimate overall repertoire diversity and clonality. Tumor-enriched clonotypes were defined as having over 0.1% abundance in tumor and at least 32-fold higher abundance than in normal breast. TCRdb holds this immuneACCESS table with in-frame rearrangements only. Some clones are missing; in checked studies, unresolved V genes explain under half, and the rest has no known cause. D and trimming were read from the DNA, whereas the V and J calls and clone size are those reported in that table. Here the sample has under 30,000 clones; 65% to 75% occur a single time. The top ten constitute roughly 31% of the sample.

The study profiled bulk TCR beta-chain repertoires in matched peripheral blood, tumor and adjacent normal breast tissue taken from some 17 patients with early-stage breast cancer. Before surgery, roughly 4.5-11 mL of whole blood was collected into EDTA tubes and then processed within 2 hours. Peripheral blood mononuclear cells were isolated by Ficoll-Paque centrifugation in SepMate-50 tubes. PBMCs were cryopreserved in aliquots of roughly 1.8 to 4 million cells in about 90% FBS with around 10% DMSO and kept in liquid nitrogen. The Qiagen AllPrep DNA/RNA Mini kit was used to extract genomic DNA. The V and J genes are TRBV7-9 and TRBJ2-7; the D gene is unclear. Sequencing was performed on blood. The receptor was isolated from a person aged 45-60 years with breast cancer. The CDR3 reads as follows: CASSRRDRPYEQYF. At the DNA level, the sequence is TGTGCCAGCAGCCGTAGAGATAGACCCTACGAGCAGTACTTC.